Below, one TCR beta chain is given with its context. There are 15 residues in the CDR3. Germline V gives CDR1 MNHEY, CDR2 SVGEGT. Deletions cut 5 bases from V and 1 base from J, with 14 bases between. The data were taken from a study of patients and donors after allogeneic stem cell transplantation. TCRdb passed the RT-PCR reads through MiXCR, listing each CDR3 protein once. The sample includes 200,000 to 250,000 distinct CDR3 sequences, 12% to 15% of them seen just once. The chain couples TRBV6-2 or TRBV6-3 to TRBJ1-1, with unresolved D. What was sequenced was blood, either unsorted or a sorted T cell fraction (not recorded which). The TCR originated in a human donor who was either an allogeneic HSCT recipient or a stem cell or donor lymphocyte infusion donor (not recorded which). It is not recorded whose cells these are; they may come from a transplant donor. The CDR3 reads CASSQRGNSNTEAFF. CDR3 in DNA: TGTGCCAGCAGTCAACGGGGAAATTCGAACACTGAAGCTTTCTTT.